This TCR beta chain was found in a study of blood T cell repertoires in COVID-19. Study-wide background: Collection of acute and convalescent COVID-19 samples took place in the United States, Italy and Spain.

The trim removed 10 bases at V and 0 bases at J, leaving 4 bases unmatched. Germline V gene data show CDR1 as ENHRY and CDR2 as SYGVKD. The CDR3 has 14 amino acids. Sequencing used immunoSEQ multiplex PCR; TCRdb keeps in-frame clones, though not all of them. The repertoire has about 77,000 clones, 90% of them found once; the top ten carry approximately 16%. Sequences were obtained from peripheral blood. The TCR originated in a woman of 80 years or more with active or convalescent COVID-19. The chain is built from TRBV10-3 and TRBJ2-2; 8 bases map to TRBD1. The CDR3 DNA is TGTGCCACCAGGACAGGGCCGAACACCGGGGAGCTGTTTTTT. Translated, it gives CATRTGPNTGELFF.